The 23 T cell receptor beta chains below were found in one sample sequenced in a study of CD8 T cells in ankylosing spondylitis. TCRdb passed the 5' RACE reads through MiXCR, listing each CDR3 protein once. Among over 150,000 distinct CDR3 sequences listed, 9.5% to 15% were seen once. The sample was blood, either unsorted or a sorted T cell fraction (not recorded which). These receptors originate from a male donor with ankylosing spondylitis or in good health (not recorded which).

This sequence joins TRBV20-1 and TRBJ2-1; TRBD1 matches at 10 bases. The germline CDR1 and CDR2 sequences are DFQATT and SNEGSKA (reference sequence). J gave up 6 bases and V 6 bases, and 11 bases lay outside the gene matches. This CDR3 has 15 residues. CDR3 bases: TGCAGTGCCCCGAGAGGCGGGACAGGGGTCAATGAGCAGTTCTTC. It specifies CSAPRGGTGVNEQFF.

V and J are TRBV12-3 or TRBV12-4 and TRBJ2-7; 10 positions match TRBD2. This CDR3 has 15 amino acids. V lost 7 bases and J lost 2; bases outside the gene matches: 8. The CDR3 DNA sequence: TGTGCCAGCACCTCGGGACTAGCGTTCCCCTACGAGCAGTACTTC. As protein: CASTSGLAFPYEQYF.

This clonotype was counted only a few times. DNA for the CDR3: TGTGCCAGCAGCGGGGGGCAATCTGGGACAGGGGAAGAGACCCAGTACTTC. The encoded protein is CASSGGQSGTGEETQYF. The chain is built from TRBV9 and TRBJ2-5; TRBD1 aligns across 10 bases. The CDR3 is 17 residues long. Unmatched junction bases numbered 11, after V lost 3 bases and J lost 3 bases. Germline V gives CDR1 SGDLS, CDR2 YYNGEE.

This clonotype came up a few times. J is TRBJ2-1 and V is TRBV20-1; D not resolved. CDR3 length: 13 amino acids. The germline V and J ends were trimmed by 0 bases and 10 bases, with 13 bases remaining between them. Germline V lookup: CDR1 DFQATT, CDR2 SNEGSKA (reference sequence). CDR3 nucleotides: TGCAGTGCTAGAGAGGGTGAATGGTCCGAGCAGTTCTTC. Residues: CSAREGEWSEQFF.

This clonotype was recorded a few times. The V and J genes are TRBV5-1 and TRBJ1-1; D unclear. Trimming left V 4 bases short and J 1 base short, with 11 bases between. CDR1 is SGHRS, CDR2 YFSETQ, per germline. CDR3 length: 14 residues. CDR3 sequence (DNA): TGCGCCAGCAGCCCCCTCCCAGGGAACACTGAAGCTTTCTTT. Its translation is CASSPLPGNTEAFF. Looking up the rest from reference TRBV5-1 and TRBJ1-1 gives the full variable domain: KAGVTQTPRYLIKTRGQQVTLSCSPISGHRSVSWYQQTPGQGLQFLFEYFSETQRNKGNFPGRFSGRQFSNSRSEMNVSTLELGDSALYLCASSPLPGNTEAFFGQGTRLTVV.

The V and J genes are TRBV20-1 and TRBJ2-2, with D tentatively TRBD2 (5 bases). Trimming took 2 bases from V and 3 from J, leaving 7 bases between them. Germline CDR1 and CDR2: DFQATT and SNEGSKA (reference sequence). The CDR3 length is 13 residues. The CDR3 DNA reads as TGCAGTGCTAGACGAGCGGACACCGGGGAGCTGTTTTTT. Translated, it gives CSARRADTGELFF.

V gene TRBV10-3 combines with J gene TRBJ2-1, with 15 bases lining up with TRBD2. This CDR3 contains 16 residues. The V gene's germline CDR1 is ENHRY and CDR2 SYGVKD. The J segment lost 9 bases and the V segment lost 9 bases, leaving 12 bases of the junction unmatched. The CDR3 region is CAIGLAGGPGGSEQFF. The CDR3 DNA sequence: TGTGCCATAGGACTAGCGGGAGGGCCCGGGGGGTCTGAGCAGTTCTTC.

This clonotype showed up many times. The V call is TRBV5-1, the J call TRBJ2-7; D is uncertain. Trimming pared 0 bases from V and 0 bases from J, leaving 4 bases between. CDR3 length: 13 residues. CDR1 is SGHRS and CDR2 is YFSETQ in the germline V gene. The CDR3 bases are TGCGCCAGCAGCTTGGACATCTCCTACGAGCAGTACTTC. This encodes CASSLDISYEQYF.

The table lists this clonotype with a few counts. This chain links TRBV2 with TRBJ2-3, with 8 bases that match TRBD2. The CDR3 loop spans 16 amino acids. V shed 8 bases and J 2 bases; nucleotides not matched to a gene: 12. The V gene's germline CDR1 is SNHLY and CDR2 FYNNEI. The CDR3 region is CASHSTKRGYTDTQYF. The CDR3 DNA reads TGTGCCAGCCACTCCACTAAGCGGGGGTACACAGATACGCAGTATTTT.

This clonotype occurred a few times. The CDR3 sequence is CASSLKGGSYNEQFF. In DNA form, the CDR3 reads TGTGCCAGCAGCTTAAAGGGGGGGTCCTACAATGAGCAGTTCTTC. The V call is TRBV11-3, the J call TRBJ2-1; D perhaps matches TRBD2 (7 bases). V was pared by 2 bases and J by 1 base, with 9 bases between. Germline CDR1 and CDR2: SGHNT and YENEEA. This CDR3 region has 15 residues.

This clonotype was picked up many times. The J gene is TRBJ2-1, the V gene TRBV24-1; 15 bases align to TRBD2. The junction had 27 bases not matched to a gene; V was cut back by 10 bases and J by 6 bases. CDR1 and CDR2 from the germline V gene are KGHDR and SFDVKD. The CDR3 length is 22 residues. Here the CDR3 DNA reads TGTGCCACTCAAGCGGGGAAGGATGCCGAAGGACTAGCGGGGGGGCCGTTCAATGAGCAGTTCTTC. This sequence encodes CATQAGKDAEGLAGGPFNEQFF.

This clonotype was seen a few times. This chain joins TRBV5-1 and TRBJ2-7, with a tentative D call TRBD2 (7 bases). V was clipped by 2 bases and J by 11 bases, with 17 bases between them. The CDR3 runs 13 residues. The germline V gene has CDR1 SGHRS and CDR2 YFSETQ. This CDR3 is CASSLGGGSGEYF. As DNA, the CDR3 is TGCGCCAGCAGCTTAGGGGGGGGCTCAGGGGAGTACTTC.

This clonotype was counted ten times or more. This sequence joins TRBV29-1 and TRBJ2-1, with TRBD1 matching 7 bases. From germline, CDR1 is SQVTM and CDR2 ANQGSEA. CDR3 length: 14 amino acids. After removal of 4 bases from V and 2 bases from J, the junction contained 5 bases not matched to a gene. The CDR3 DNA sequence: TGCAGCGTTGTCGGGACAGAACCCTACAATGAGCAGTTCTTC. The encoded protein is CSVVGTEPYNEQFF.

V gene TRBV3-1 combines with J gene TRBJ2-5, with 16 bases identical to TRBD2. Germline CDR1 and CDR2: LGHDT and YNNKEL (reference sequence). The V gene end was trimmed by 0 bases and the J gene end by 5 bases; junction bases not matched to a gene: 9. The CDR3 has 19 amino acids. The CDR3 DNA is TGTGCCAGCAGCCAAGAAGCCGGGACTAGCGGGGGGGCGGGCGAGACCCAGTACTTC. Residues: CASSQEAGTSGGAGETQYF.

A note on this clonotype: Mismatch with germline at one junction end may stem from a read error. The chain is built from TRBV20-1 and TRBJ2-7; tentative D call: TRBD2 (5 bases). Germline loops: CDR1 DFQATT, CDR2 SNEGSKA (reference sequence). This CDR3 is built from 15 residues. The DNA for the CDR3 is TGCTGTGCTAGAGCTTCGGATAGCGCGACCTACGAGCAGTACTTC. This translates into CCARASDSATYEQYF.

The chain recombines TRBV7-9 with TRBJ1-5; D remains ambiguous. Between the trimmed V and J ends, which lost 5 bases and 6 bases, there was a span of 11 bases. This CDR3 contains 13 residues. Germline V gene lookup returns CDR1 SEHNR and CDR2 FQNEAQ (reference sequence). Here the CDR3 DNA reads TGTGCCAGCAGCCCCCAGTCCGGTCAGCCCCAGCATTTT. Its translation: CASSPQSGQPQHF.

This clonotype was observed a few times. The CDR3 DNA reads TGTGCCAGCAGTGAATGGGACAGGGGCAGCACTGAAGCTTTCTTT. This translates into CASSEWDRGSTEAFF. V is TRBV25-1 and J is TRBJ1-1; 10 bases match TRBD1. Looked up from germline, CDR1 is MGHDK and CDR2 is SYGVNS. The CDR3 sequence is 15 residues long. Losses at the gene ends were 1 base for V and 4 bases for J; bases not matched to a gene: 3.

This clonotype was detected only a few times. The V call is TRBV9, the J call TRBJ2-7; 7 nucleotides match TRBD2. The CDR3 is 14 residues long. Germline-derived CDR1 and CDR2 are SGDLS and YYNGEE. V was pared by 3 bases and J by 5 bases, with 8 bases of the junction left unmatched. CDR3 sequence (DNA): TGTGCCAGCAGCGCGGAGGGCAGCGGGGACGAGCAGTACTTC. It codes for CASSAEGSGDEQYF. Combining the CDR3 with reference TRBV9 and TRBJ2-7 gives the whole variable domain DSGVTQTPKHLITATGQRVTLRCSPRSGDLSVYWYQQSLDQGLQFLIQYYNGEERAKGNILERFSAQQFPDLHSELNLSSLELGDSALYFCASSAEGSGDEQYFGPGTRLTVT.

The rearrangement joins TRBV9 to TRBJ2-3, with D tentatively TRBD1 (6 bases). The V end lost 4 bases, the J end lost 2 bases, and 17 bases lay between the germline ends. Looked up from germline, CDR1 is SGDLS and CDR2 is YYNGEE. CDR3 length: 16 amino acids. In DNA, the CDR3 is TGTGCCAGCAGCTCCTCCACAGGGTGGGCCACAGATACGCAGTATTTT. Protein: CASSSSTGWATDTQYF.

This clonotype has just a few counts. The chain uses TRBV2 and TRBJ2-1, with D unresolved. The CDR3 consists of 13 residues. V was shortened by 4 bases and J by 10 bases, with 14 bases between the two germline ends. The germline CDR1 and CDR2 sequences are SNHLY and FYNNEI. The DNA for the CDR3 is TGTGCCAGCAGTGGGATGACCCGTTTGGAGCAGTTCTTC. Its protein is CASSGMTRLEQFF.

The chain is built from TRBV5-1 and TRBJ2-7; TRBD1 is a possible D gene (5 bases). V was trimmed by 6 bases and J by 5 bases, leaving 18 bases between them. Germline CDR1 is SGHRS and CDR2 is YFSETQ. The length of the CDR3 is 14 residues. The DNA for the CDR3 is TGCGCCAGCACAAGTAACGCAGGGTACGACGAGCAGTACTTC. Encoded protein: CASTSNAGYDEQYF.

V gene TRBV6-2 or TRBV6-3 combines with J gene TRBJ1-1; D not certain. CDR3 length equals 16 residues. Germline V lookup: CDR1 MNHEY, CDR2 SVGEGT. V gave up 2 bases and J gave up 2 bases, with 15 bases separating them. In nucleotides, the CDR3 is TGTGCCAGCAGTTACCCGCAAAGGGTTCAAAACACTGAAGCTTTCTTT. It translates to CASSYPQRVQNTEAFF.

Only a few counts were recorded for this clonotype. This rearrangement joins TRBV6-5 to TRBJ2-1, with D maybe TRBD2 (6 bases). The V gene lost 3 bases and the J gene lost 8 bases, with 14 bases spanning the gap. This CDR3 has 14 residues. Germline values: CDR1 MNHEY, CDR2 SVGAGI. CDR3 nucleotides: TGTGCCAGCAGTTATCGGACTAAGTCTGATGAGCAGTTCTTC. It translates to CASSYRTKSDEQFF.